The TCR beta chain described here comes from a study of OX40 agonist ivuxolimab in advanced cancers. Study in general: Ivuxolimab is a fully human IgG2 antibody that activates OX40 (CD134).

Comment on this clone: Its target is not known.

Study-wide results and limits: Patients who responded partially at 0.1-3.0 mg/kg showed clonal expansion ranking among the lowest.

The length of the CDR3 is 15 residues. From germline, CDR1 is SGDLS and CDR2 YYNGEE. The ends lost 0 bases at V and 7 bases at J; junction bases unmatched: 5. Assay used: immunoSEQ multiplex PCR; TCRdb lists only in-frame clones, some missing. Of about 46,000 clones in the sample, 91% were seen once. The sequences come from CD4+ or CD8+ T cells sorted from blood, collected in a trial of the OX40 agonist ivuxolimab. This chain joins TRBV9 and TRBJ2-1, with TRBD1 identical over 9 bases. The receptor's source is an adult with an advanced solid tumor such as melanoma, head and neck, liver or kidney cancer. CDR3 DNA: TGTGCCAGCAGCGTAGGGGGAGGGACAGGGAATGAGCAGTTCTTC. It translates to CASSVGGGTGNEQFF.